This T cell receptor (beta chain) was recorded in a study of early T cells in non-severe SARS-CoV-2 infection. As for the study in general: The sequenced material was bulk RNA from unsorted whole blood, and its chains were unpaired. General study results and limits: Matches to VDJdb favored anti-spike CD8 responses and missed private and CD4 specificities.

Attachment of unique molecular identifiers to individual cDNA molecules was performed. MiXCR, run by TCRdb on the 5' RACE reads, gives a single entry per CDR3 protein. The table shows some 67,000 distinct CDR3 sequences, with about 13% occurring only once. The CDR3 loop spans 13 amino acids. Trimming removed 5 bases at V and 8 bases at J, with 15 bases between. About this clonotype: Antigen unknown.

The chain joins TRBV12-3 or TRBV12-4 to TRBJ1-2; no reliable D call. Sequenced input: whole blood. The TCR was taken from an adult who was a healthcare worker with PCR-confirmed SARS-CoV-2 infection or an uninfected control (not recorded which). The CDR3: CASSIQPVMGYTF. The CDR3 DNA reads TGTGCCAGCAGTATTCAGCCCGTTATGGGCTACACCTTC.